Listed below are T cell receptor beta chains from one sample, sequenced in a study of response to subunit inactivated influenza vaccine. TCRdb redid the calling of the RT-PCR reads with MiXCR, one entry per CDR3 protein. The sample gives fewer than 600,000 distinct CDR3 sequences, approximately 6.9% of which show up once; around 14% is in the top ten. The specimen comprised PBMCs from blood, sampled about 23 months after vaccination. These receptors were collected from a man aged 50-75 years who received an inactivated influenza vaccine. The CDR3 runs from the conserved cysteine through the conserved F or W. A D gene is named only where the DNA matches it firmly. For some rows the clone size is stated as once, few or many, or as a class when expanded; others skip it.

J gene	CDR3 length	V gene	clone size	D gene	CDR3 protein
TRBJ1-5	14	TRBV6-2/TRBV6-3	few	.	CASRGARNNQPQHF
TRBJ2-7	17	TRBV5-1	few	TRBD2	CASSLGGAGAPRYEQYF
TRBJ1-5	11	TRBV7-2	few	.	CASSLGGAQHF
TRBJ2-5	13	TRBV7-6	many	TRBD2	CASSTSGQETQYF
TRBJ1-1	14	TRBV29-1	.	.	CSVEDNSMNTEAFF
TRBJ2-7	13	TRBV12-3/TRBV12-4	few	.	CASSSPRAYEQYF
TRBJ2-7	16	TRBV12-3/TRBV12-4	few	.	CASSLSNSGVVYEQYF
TRBJ2-7	14	TRBV6-5	.	.	CASSYTGTHYEQYF
TRBJ1-2	13	TRBV29-1	few	TRBD1	CSVLGQGIGGYTF
TRBJ2-2	14	TRBV5-1	many	.	CASSLRANTGELFF
TRBJ2-4	14	TRBV28	.	.	CASSPPGLRDAQYF
TRBJ2-1	14	TRBV29-1	few	.	CSVESMIPYNEQFF
TRBJ2-4	17	TRBV5-1	many	TRBD2	CASSLLLAGGGGDIQYF
TRBJ2-5	19	TRBV10-3	.	.	CAISERGTGPLNKKETQYF
TRBJ1-1	15	TRBV4-2	many	.	CASSPEATHSTEAFF
TRBJ2-3	14	TRBV12-3/TRBV12-4	few	.	CASSLAPPTDTQYF
TRBJ2-1	13	TRBV6-2/TRBV6-3	few	.	CASSTRGYNEQFF
TRBJ1-2	18	TRBV12-3/TRBV12-4	few	TRBD1	CASSPNRGGTGFLYGYTF
TRBJ2-3	15	TRBV20-1	few	TRBD2	CSARGLAGDTDTQYF
TRBJ1-2	14	TRBV20-1	.	.	CSARGGTETYGYTF
TRBJ2-1	15	TRBV15	few	TRBD2	CATSRDKGLANEQFF
TRBJ2-5	14	TRBV7-8	few	.	CASSFSQGSETQYF
TRBJ2-7	15	TRBV13	few	TRBD1	CASSLVGTGVGEQYF
TRBJ2-1	13	TRBV3-1	few	.	CASSQGDYNEQFF
TRBJ2-2	14	TRBV4-2	few	.	CASSGGALTGELFF
TRBJ2-3	16	TRBV11-2	many	.	CASSLVPQGLRNTQYF
TRBJ2-3	15	TRBV20-1	few	TRBD2	CSARDLLASTDTQYF
TRBJ2-1	15	TRBV20-1	few	.	CSARGLRLRIHEQFF
TRBJ2-1	13	TRBV24-1	many	.	CATSDFQIDEQFF
TRBJ2-7	15	TRBV28	few	TRBD1	CASSLIGTGVYEQYF
TRBJ2-3	12	TRBV7-9	.	.	CASSLQEDTQYF
TRBJ2-6	20	TRBV24-1	few	.	CATSDPRPPGHNSGANVLTF
TRBJ2-5	13	TRBV5-1	many	.	CASSTGPQETQYF
TRBJ2-5	15	TRBV5-1	.	.	CASSGSVNSVETQYF
TRBJ2-1	16	TRBV12-3/TRBV12-4	few	.	CASRDPGLSSYNEQFF
TRBJ2-4	12	TRBV29-1	few	.	CSVEEVGRGNYF
TRBJ2-1	13	TRBV7-9	few	.	CASSPIVFDEQFF